This T cell receptor beta chain was captured in a study of blood T cell repertoires in COVID-19. Study-level background: T cells, B-cell-depleted T cells, or PBMCs supplied cDNA or gDNA.

In the study's own analysis: Using reference gene primer amplification, nucleated cell counts were estimated. Sequencing used immunoSEQ multiplex PCR; TCRdb keeps in-frame clones, though not all of them. V and J calls and clone size are those listed in that table; D and trimming were worked out from the DNA. The repertoire has about 190,000 clones, about 86% of them found once; the top ten carry around an eighth. This CDR3 has 13 amino acids. V was shortened by 0 bases and J by 4 bases, with 6 bases between the two germline ends. Germline values: CDR1 MNHEY, CDR2 SMNVEV (reference sequence). This clone has a single count.

Sequences were obtained from peripheral blood. The sequence derives from a man aged 25 to 45 with active or convalescent COVID-19. The chain is built from TRBV27 and TRBJ1-2; no firm D call. The CDR3 loop reads CASSLSGSYGYTF. For the CDR3, the DNA is TGTGCCAGCAGTTTATCGGGGAGCTATGGCTACACCTTC.